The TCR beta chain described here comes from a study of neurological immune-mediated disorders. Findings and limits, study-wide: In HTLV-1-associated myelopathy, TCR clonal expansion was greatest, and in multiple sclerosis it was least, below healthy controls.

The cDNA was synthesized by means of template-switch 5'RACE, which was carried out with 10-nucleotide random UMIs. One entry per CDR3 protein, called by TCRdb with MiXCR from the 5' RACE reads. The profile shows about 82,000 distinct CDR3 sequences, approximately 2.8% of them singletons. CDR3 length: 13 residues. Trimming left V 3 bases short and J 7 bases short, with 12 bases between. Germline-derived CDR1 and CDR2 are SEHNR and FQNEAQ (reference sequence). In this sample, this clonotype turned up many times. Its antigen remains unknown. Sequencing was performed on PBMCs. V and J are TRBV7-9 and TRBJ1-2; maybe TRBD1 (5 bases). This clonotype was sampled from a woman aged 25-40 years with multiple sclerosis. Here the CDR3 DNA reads TGTGCCAGCAGCTTTACTGGGGACTTTGGCTACACCTTC. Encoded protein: CASSFTGDFGYTF.